This entry describes one T cell receptor beta chain. The data originate from a study of T cell changes during pregnancy in multiple sclerosis. This CDR3 region has 15 residues. Trimming pared 0 bases from V and 3 bases from J, leaving 12 bases between. Per the germline V gene, CDR1 is MNHEY and CDR2 is SVGAGI. Profiling relied on immunoSEQ multiplex PCR, and the TCRdb table lists in-frame clones only, not all of them. Among 80,000 to 95,000 clones listed, around 93% were seen once. The specimen comprised peripheral blood, sampled in the third trimester of pregnancy. The clonotype was recovered from a female donor in good health, enrolled as a control in a pregnancy study. The chain employs TRBV6-5 and TRBJ2-7; tentative D call: TRBD2 (6 bases). The CDR3 bases are TGTGCCAGCAGTTACTCACGGGACTCTTTCTACGAGCAGTACTTC. Its translation: CASSYSRDSFYEQYF.